These 4 T cell receptor beta chains originate from one sample sequenced in a study of CD8+ T cells in alopecia areata. Investigators isolated RNA and reverse transcribed it into cDNA to act as the sequencing template. The protocol was immunoSEQ multiplex PCR, while the TCRdb copy is restricted to in-frame clones and leaves out a portion. The profile covers approximately 300,000 clones, none occurring a single time. Scientists pooled cutaneous lymph node cells and sorted them on CD4, CD8alpha, NKG2D, NKG2ACE and other markers. The sample taken for sequencing was CD4+ T cells sorted from a lymph node. Receptor source: a C3H/HeJ mouse with alopecia areata. Strain haplotype at MHC: H2-k.

About this clone: Gene names and germline refer to mouse. The read gets to within 4 residues of the CDR3 end, and the germline J gene fills in the rest. The V and J genes are TRBV13-3 and TRBJ2-3, with 7 bases aligning to TRBD1. V trimming: 4 bases; J trimming: 0 bases; junction bases outside the gene matches: 8. The CDR3 loop spans 16 amino acids. Germline CDR1 NNHDY, CDR2 SYVADS. CDR3 region: CASSPPGQSSAETLYF. The part of the CDR3 DNA that was read is TGTGCCAGCAGTCCTCCGGGACAGAGTAGTGCAGAA.

This clone was seen more than once but under ten times. Gene names follow the mouse nomenclature. The sequence runs out 3 residues before the end of the CDR3; the remainder is reconstructed from the germline J gene. V gene TRBV1 combines with J gene TRBJ1-6; D perhaps matches TRBD1 (5 bases). TRBJ1-6 is recorded as an ORF, its role being uncertain. The germline V gene encodes CDR1 NSQYPW and CDR2 LRSPGD (reference sequence). The CDR3 loop spans 15 amino acids. The V and J ends lost 0 bases and 4 bases respectively, with 7 bases between them. CDR3 DNA (partial): TGCACCTGCAGTGCAGAAAGACAGTATAATTCGCCC. It encodes CTCSAERQYNSP. The full CDR3 is CTCSAERQYNSPLYF.

Only a few counts were recorded for this clone. Genes here carry mouse names. The read ends 4 residues shy of where the CDR3 ends; the end is completed using the germline J gene. This chain joins TRBV19 and TRBJ2-5; unclear D gene. The CDR3 runs 13 residues. The V and J ends lost 1 base and 3 bases respectively, with 6 bases between them. The V gene's germline CDR1 is FNHDT and CDR2 SITEND (reference sequence). The CDR3 spells CASSIFWQDTQYF. The CDR3 DNA, read in part, is TGTGCCAGCAGTATATTTTGGCAAGAC. Full variable domain (rest looked up from reference TRBV19 and TRBJ2-5): GGIITQTPKFLIGQEGQKLTLKCQQNFNHDTMYWYRQDSGKGLRLIYYSITENDLQKGDLSEGYDASREKKSSFSLTVTSAQKNEMAVFLCASSIFWQDTQYFGPGTRLLVL.

A few counts support this clone. Gene labels here are mouse ones. The read terminates 4 residues before the CDR3 end, so the remaining end is supplied by the germline J gene. J is TRBJ2-2 and V is TRBV19, with 10 bases identical to TRBD2. Germline V gene sequence: CDR1 FNHDT, CDR2 SITEND (reference sequence). The CDR3 contains 15 residues. The J segment lost 4 bases and the V segment lost 3 bases, leaving 3 bases of the junction unmatched. The CDR3 protein is CASSTGLGVTGQLYF. CDR3 DNA (partial): TGTGCCAGCAGTACAGGACTGGGGGTCACCGGG.